Each of the 15 T cell receptor beta chains below was sequenced from the same sample in a study of blood T cell repertoires in COVID-19. The protocol was immunoSEQ multiplex PCR, while the TCRdb copy is restricted to in-frame clones and leaves out a portion. The repertoire consists of about 210,000 clones, with around four fifths occurring once and the leading ten covering about 9%. Sequencing was done on a sample of PBMCs or T cells enriched from blood (not recorded which). The source of these receptors is a man in his forties who had recovered from COVID-19.

This clone was observed a few times. CDR3 nucleotide sequence: TGTGCCAGCAGCCAAAGAGGGATAGTAGCGGGACAGGGCACCGAGCAGTACTTC. Its protein product is CASSQRGIVAGQGTEQYF. V and J are TRBV3-1 (or the pseudogene TRBV3-2) and TRBJ2-7; the D gene is possibly TRBD1 (9 bases). V shed 2 bases and J shed 6 bases, with 26 bases lying between them. Germline values: CDR1 LGHDT, CDR2 YNNKEL (reference sequence). This CDR3 spans 18 amino acids.

The chain carries TRBV5-1 and TRBJ2-1; no clear D gene. From germline, CDR1 is SGHRS and CDR2 YFSETQ. V was cut by 4 bases and J by 2 bases, with 13 bases left in between. CDR3 length: 15 residues. Here the CDR3 reads CASSPEVRAYNEQFF. CDR3 nucleotides: TGCGCCAGCAGCCCCGAAGTACGAGCCTACAATGAGCAGTTCTTC.

CDR3 nucleotide sequence: TGTGCCAGCAGTGCGAGACTAGCGCCCCACGGCAATGAGCAGTTCTTC. Protein: CASSARLAPHGNEQFF. The genes are TRBV6-1 and TRBJ2-1; TRBD2 agrees at 8 bases. Looked up from germline, CDR1 is MNHNS and CDR2 is SASEGT. The CDR3 contains 16 residues. The junction had 11 bases not matched to a gene; V was cut back by 4 bases and J by 6 bases.

This chain links TRBV7-9 with TRBJ1-3; no definite D call. Looked up from germline, CDR1 is SEHNR and CDR2 is FQNEAQ (reference sequence). This CDR3 spans 15 amino acids. Trimming took off 2 bases at V and 2 bases at J, with 10 bases between the two ends. CDR3 protein: CASSLSSGTGNTIYF. CDR3 nucleotide sequence: TGTGCCAGCAGCTTAAGTTCCGGGACTGGAAACACCATATATTTT. Combining the CDR3 with reference TRBV7-9 and TRBJ1-3 gives the whole variable domain DTGVSQNPRHKITKRGQNVTFRCDPISEHNRLYWYRQTLGQGPEFLTYFQNEAQLEKSRLLSDRFSAERPKGSFSTLEIQRTEQGDSAMYLCASSLSSGTGNTIYFGEGSWLTVV.

This chain connects TRBV29-1 to TRBJ1-1; D is possibly TRBD1 (5 bases). Germline CDR1 is SQVTM and CDR2 is ANQGSEA. With 6 bases removed from V and 4 bases from J, the gap between germline ends came to 15 bases. The CDR3 length is 13 residues. The CDR3 DNA sequence: TGCAGCGTGGCCTTCTCGGGGGGCACTGAAGCTTTCTTT. Its protein product is CSVAFSGGTEAFF.

This clone was seen once. The V and J genes are TRBV7-9 and TRBJ2-3; D is undetermined. CDR3 length: 11 amino acids. Germline values: CDR1 SEHNR, CDR2 FQNEAQ (reference sequence). The V end was cut by 6 bases, the J end by 3 bases, with 4 bases between. As DNA, the CDR3 is TGTGCCAGCAGTAGAACAGATACGCAGTATTTT. This codes for CASSRTDTQYF.

The rearrangement joins TRBV28 to TRBJ1-2; perhaps TRBD1 as D (6 bases). Deletions cut 7 bases from V and 3 bases from J, with 15 bases between. CDR1 is MDHEN and CDR2 is SYDVKM in the germline V gene. The CDR3 extends over 14 amino acids. CDR3 sequence: CASTSGGWDYGYTF. CDR3 bases: TGTGCCAGCACTTCGGGGGGCTGGGACTATGGCTACACCTTC.

The chain has TRBV3-1 (or the pseudogene TRBV3-2) and TRBJ2-7; 7 positions agree with TRBD1. This CDR3 has 13 amino acids. Germline trimming cut 3 bases from V and 3 bases from J; bases unmatched to any gene: 2. Germline assignment: CDR1 LGHDT and CDR2 YNNKEL (reference sequence). CDR3 coding DNA: TGTGCCAGCAGCCAGGGACAGAGCTACGAGCAGTACTTC. It specifies CASSQGQSYEQYF.

This rearrangement joins TRBV3-1 (or the pseudogene TRBV3-2) to TRBJ2-2; 8 bases are a match to TRBD1. Losses at the gene ends were 2 bases for V and 5 bases for J; bases not matched to a gene: 7. Germline V gene lookup returns CDR1 LGHDT and CDR2 YNNKEL (reference sequence). The length of the CDR3 is 16 residues. The CDR3 DNA is TGTGCCAGCAGCCAACCCTCAGGGGGCTGGACCGGGGAGCTGTTTTTT. It yields the protein CASSQPSGGWTGELFF.

CDR3: CASSTGLAGYNEQFF. The CDR3 DNA follows: TGTGCCAGCAGCACGGGACTAGCGGGTTACAATGAGCAGTTCTTC. The V gene is TRBV5-5, the J gene TRBJ2-1; 12 bases match TRBD2. Germline V gene sequence: CDR1 SGHKS, CDR2 YYEKEE (reference sequence). The CDR3 consists of 15 residues. Losses at the gene ends were 4 bases for V and 4 bases for J; bases not matched to a gene: 3.

This clone was seen only a few times. V is TRBV3-1 (or the pseudogene TRBV3-2) and J is TRBJ2-3; TRBD1 aligns across 10 bases. V gave up 4 bases and J gave up 2 bases; unmatched junction bases: 3. The CDR3 has 15 amino acids. The germline V gene has CDR1 LGHDT and CDR2 YNNKEL (reference sequence). The CDR3 reads CASSPGTGDTDTQYF. CDR3 sequence (DNA): TGTGCCAGCAGCCCCGGGACAGGGGACACAGATACGCAGTATTTT.

This clone appeared a single time. The chain has TRBV11-2 and TRBJ1-3, with 8 bases matching TRBD1. Germline V gene data show CDR1 as SGHAT and CDR2 as FQNNGV. V was pared by 5 bases and J by 0 bases, with 6 bases of the junction left unmatched. The CDR3 contains 16 residues. The CDR3 sequence is CASSARDRSSGNTIYF. The CDR3 region has the DNA TGTGCCAGCAGCGCACGGGACAGGAGCTCTGGAAACACCATATATTTT.

J is TRBJ1-2 and V is TRBV19; 9 bases line up with TRBD1. The ends lost 5 bases at V and 4 bases at J; junction bases unmatched: 8. CDR3 length equals 15 residues. Germline V lookup: CDR1 LNHDA, CDR2 SQIVND (reference sequence). The CDR3 nucleotides read TGTGCCAGTAGTCCGAGGGACAGGGCTGGCTATGGCTACACCTTC. Residues: CASSPRDRAGYGYTF. The full variable domain, completed using reference TRBV19 and TRBJ1-2, is DGGITQSPKYLFRKEGQNVTLSCEQNLNHDAMYWYRQDPGQGLRLIYYSQIVNDFQKGDIAEGYSVSREKKESFPLTVTSAQKNPTAFYLCASSPRDRAGYGYTFGSGTRLTVV.

The rearrangement joins TRBV4-2 to TRBJ1-1; no clear D. With 2 bases removed from V and 5 bases from J, the gap between germline ends came to 12 bases. The germline CDR1 and CDR2 sequences are LGHNA and YNFKEQ. This CDR3 has 14 residues. CDR3 sequence reads: CASSQMDGRTEAFF. CDR3 bases: TGTGCCAGCAGCCAAATGGACGGGAGGACTGAAGCTTTCTTT.

The chain uses TRBV9 and TRBJ2-7; no definite D call. CDR3 length: 14 amino acids. Trimming took 1 base from V and 0 from J, leaving 8 bases between them. Germline V gene sequence: CDR1 SGDLS, CDR2 YYNGEE. The CDR3 loop is CASSVNSPSYEQYF. CDR3 bases: TGTGCCAGCAGCGTAAACTCCCCCTCCTACGAGCAGTACTTC.